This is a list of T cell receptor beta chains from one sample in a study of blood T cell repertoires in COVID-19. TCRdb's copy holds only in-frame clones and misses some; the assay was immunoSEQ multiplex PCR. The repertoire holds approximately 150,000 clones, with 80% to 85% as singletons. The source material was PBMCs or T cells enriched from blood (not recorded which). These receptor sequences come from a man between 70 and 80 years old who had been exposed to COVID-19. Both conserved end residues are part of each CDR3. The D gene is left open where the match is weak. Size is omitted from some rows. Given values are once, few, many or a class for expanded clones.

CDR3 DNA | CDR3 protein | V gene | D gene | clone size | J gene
TGTGCCAGCAACCGTGGTGCAGGGAACACAGATACGCAGTATTTT | CASNRGAGNTDTQYF | TRBV28 | - | once | TRBJ2-3
TGTGCCAGCAGTTCTGACATGTCCTTTGAAGCTTTCTTT | CASSSDMSFEAFF | TRBV28 | - | once | TRBJ1-1
TGTGCCAGCAGCTTAGGCGGGGTGGCGGTAGCTCAGCCCCAGCATTTT | CASSLGGVAVAQPQHF | TRBV13 | - | - | TRBJ1-5
TGTGCCAGCAGTTCGTCCGGGACAGGGGGATATGAGCAGTTCTTC | CASSSSGTGGYEQFF | TRBV28 | TRBD1 | - | TRBJ2-1
TGCGCCAGCACAGTTAACTATGGCTACACCTTC | CASTVNYGYTF | TRBV10-1 | - | - | TRBJ1-2
TGTGCCAGCAGCTCAGGAAGGGGAAGCGGGGGGCGCGAGACCCAGTACTTC | CASSSGRGSGGRETQYF | TRBV11-3 | TRBD2 | - | TRBJ2-5
TGCGCCAGCAGCGTGGGGCCAGGATCCTCCCGCGAGCAGTACTTC | CASSVGPGSSREQYF | TRBV5-1 | - | - | TRBJ2-7
TGTGCCAGCAGCCGTAGGGACTATCCCCCGTTCTTC | CASSRRDYPPFF | TRBV14 | TRBD2 | - | TRBJ2-1
TGTGCCAGCTCTCGGCGGGGGTCTAGCACTGAAGCTTTCTTT | CASSRRGSSTEAFF | TRBV28 | - | - | TRBJ1-1
TGCGCCAGCAGCCAACTGACAGGGGCGCTATCCTACGAGCAGTACTTC | CASSQLTGALSYEQYF | TRBV4-3 | TRBD1 | - | TRBJ2-7
TGCAGCGTCCTAACTAGGGGAACGATAGCGGGGGGCCCGAACACCGGGGAGCTGTTTTTT | CSVLTRGTIAGGPNTGELFF | TRBV29-1 | TRBD2 | - | TRBJ2-2
TGTGCCAGCGTTCCGGGGGCTGAAGCTTTCTTT | CASVPGAEAFF | TRBV27 | - | - | TRBJ1-1
TGCGCCAGCAGCCAAGGGGTAGGGAGAGAGACCCAGTACTTC | CASSQGVGRETQYF | TRBV4-3 | - | - | TRBJ2-5
TGTGCCAGCAGCCGGACAGACAATCAGCCCCAGCATTTT | CASSRTDNQPQHF | TRBV3-1/TRBV3-2 | - | - | TRBJ1-5
TGTGCCAGCAGGTGGTTTGGGCTTAGCTCTGGAAACACCATATATTTT | CASRWFGLSSGNTIYF | TRBV2 | - | - | TRBJ1-3
TGTGCCAGCAGTGAGGCTGCCCTAGCGGGCAGATACGAGCAGTACTTC | CASSEAALAGRYEQYF | TRBV6-1 | TRBD2 | - | TRBJ2-7
TGTGCCAGCAGCTTACCGGGACAGGGAGGGGTGGAGCAGTACTTC | CASSLPGQGGVEQYF | TRBV7-2 | TRBD1 | - | TRBJ2-7
TGCGCCAGCAGCCCCTCTAGCTCCTACGAGCAGTACTTC | CASSPSSSYEQYF | TRBV5-1 | - | - | TRBJ2-7
TGTGCCAGCAGTTTAACGGGGATAGCCAAAAACATTCAGTACTTC | CASSLTGIAKNIQYF | TRBV28 | - | - | TRBJ2-4